The 27 T cell receptor beta chains reported below all come from one sample, sequenced in a study of T cells in Graves' hyperthyroidism and ophthalmopathy (dated by TCRdb to the late 2010s). Libraries were constructed by multiplex PCR. TCRdb records Illumina HiSeq 2000 as the sequencer. Amplification of TCR beta CDR3 regions was carried out from RNA transcripts. The TCR CDR3 was subjected to a first round of RT-PCR using the HTBI primer set and the Qiagen OneStep RT-PCR kit. Through fastp at Q25 and MiXCR, TCRdb rebuilt clones from the public reads, retaining in-frame beta chains. Rows are combined by CDR3 protein, so each entry shows the most common genes and DNA. The sample table records roughly 570,000 distinct CDR3 sequences; about a sixth of these occur just once. Less than 9.5% of the sample comes from the top ten. The sample comprised blood. The receptors shown here come from a woman in her 30s with Graves' hyperthyroidism.

The chain is built from TRBV29-1 and TRBJ1-1, with a possible D match to TRBD1 (6 bases). The V end lost 4 bases, the J end lost 3 bases, and 15 bases lay between the germline ends. The CDR3 extends over 14 amino acids. The germline V gene has CDR1 SQVTM and CDR2 ANQGSEA. DNA of the CDR3: TGCAGCGTTGGGGGACATGGGGAGGACACTGAAGCTTTCTTT. Amino acid sequence: CSVGGHGEDTEAFF.

In nucleotides, the CDR3 is TGTGCCAGCAGACGGTACACCGGGGAGCTGTTTTTT. The encoded protein is CASRRYTGELFF. This chain links TRBV27 with TRBJ2-2, with unresolved D. The germline gives CDR1 MNHEY, CDR2 SMNVEV (reference sequence). Between the trimmed V and J ends, which lost 6 bases and 3 bases, there was a span of 5 bases. This CDR3 contains 12 residues.

Many counts were recorded for this clonotype. This rearrangement joins TRBV3-1 to TRBJ2-1, with TRBD2 matching over 7 bases. This CDR3 is 16 amino acids long. The trim removed 1 base at V and 5 bases at J, leaving 8 bases unmatched. CDR1 LGHDT and CDR2 YNNKEL come from the germline V gene (reference sequence). The chain's CDR3 is CASSQAGGVPHNEQFF. The CDR3 nucleotides are TGTGCCAGCAGCCAAGCTGGGGGGGTACCACACAATGAGCAGTTCTTC.

This clonotype was seen at least ten times. The rearrangement links TRBV3-1 to TRBJ2-7; the match to TRBD2 covers 12 bases. CDR1 and CDR2 (germline): LGHDT, YNNKEL (reference sequence). The CDR3 totals 16 residues. V trimming: 4 bases; J trimming: 5 bases; junction bases outside the gene matches: 9. The CDR3 DNA reads as TGTGCCAGCAGCCTTGAGAGGACTAGCGGGATCAACGAGCAGTACTTC. Protein sequence: CASSLERTSGINEQYF.

Comments on this clonotype: One end of the junction varies from germline; a read error may be responsible. The chain links TRBV20-1 to TRBJ2-3, with 14 positions matching TRBD2. Germline CDR1 reads DFQATT; CDR2 reads SNEGSKA (reference sequence). This CDR3 comprises 17 residues. The CDR3 region has the DNA TGCAGTGCCAGAGAAACCGGGACTAGCGGGAGAACAGATACGCAGTATTTT. Translating it yields CSARETGTSGRTDTQYF.

This sequence joins TRBV14 and TRBJ2-1; no definite D call. V was clipped by 0 bases and J by 9 bases, with 9 bases between them. The CDR3 runs 13 residues. CDR1 and CDR2 (germline): SGHDN, FVKESK. The CDR3 here is CASSQERMGEQFF. The CDR3 DNA sequence: TGTGCCAGCAGCCAAGAAAGGATGGGTGAGCAGTTCTTC.

This clonotype appeared many times. J is TRBJ2-3 and V is TRBV6-2 or TRBV6-3; possible D gene TRBD1, 5 bases. Germline-derived CDR1 and CDR2 are MNHEY and SVGEGT. V lost 2 bases and J 2 bases, leaving 11 bases between the germline ends. This CDR3 spans 15 amino acids. The CDR3 DNA reads as TGTGCCAGCAGTTACGTGGACATCCTCACAGATACGCAGTATTTT. Its translation: CASSYVDILTDTQYF.

The sample holds many counts of this clonotype. The chain is built from TRBV3-1 and TRBJ2-1; the match to TRBD1 covers 8 bases. Trimming took 2 bases from V and 4 from J; bases not matched to a gene: 7. In germline, CDR1 is LGHDT, CDR2 YNNKEL (reference sequence). CDR3 length: 16 residues. The CDR3 protein is CASSQLTGTGYNEQFF. The CDR3 DNA reads as TGTGCCAGCAGCCAACTAACCGGGACAGGTTACAATGAGCAGTTCTTC.

The table lists this clonotype with many counts. This chain connects TRBV18 to TRBJ2-7; maybe TRBD2 (6 bases). The CDR3 totals 13 residues. V lost 0 bases, J lost 4 bases, and 7 bases lay in between. Germline-derived CDR1 and CDR2 are KGHSH and LQKENI. The CDR3: CASSPPGRYEQYF. The CDR3 nucleotides are TGTGCCAGCTCACCACCGGGGAGGTACGAGCAGTACTTC.

The gene calls are TRBV6-2 or TRBV6-3 and TRBJ2-1, with 9 bases identical to TRBD2. With V trimmed by 6 bases and J by 7 bases, 7 bases remained unmatched. Germline lookup yields CDR1 MNHEY and CDR2 SVGEGT. This CDR3 has 14 residues. CDR3 sequence (DNA): TGTGCCAGCAGGGGTAGCGGGAGCCTAAATGAGCAGTTCTTC. This translates into CASRGSGSLNEQFF.

This clonotype was detected ten times or more. The genes are TRBV2 and TRBJ2-5, with 11 bases identical to TRBD2. The V segment lost 7 bases and the J segment 4 bases; nucleotides outside the gene matches: 11. Germline CDR1 is SNHLY and CDR2 is FYNNEI. This CDR3 region has 16 residues. The CDR3 sequence is CASTPRPSGRRETQYF. The CDR3 nucleotides are TGTGCCAGCACCCCTCGGCCTAGCGGGAGGCGAGAGACCCAGTACTTC.

This clonotype was observed a few times. The chain is built from TRBV12-3 or TRBV12-4 and TRBJ2-3; TRBD2 agrees at 9 bases. CDR3 length: 16 amino acids. J lost 0 bases, V lost 6 bases, and 7 bases had no gene match. The CDR3 nucleotides are TGTGCCAGCAGCCGTCGTCTAGCGGGAAGCACAGATACGCAGTATTTT. It encodes CASSRRLAGSTDTQYF.

The table lists this clonotype with a few counts. The rearrangement joins TRBV28 to TRBJ1-5; 7 nucleotides match TRBD1. V trimming: 5 bases; J trimming: 1 base; junction bases outside the gene matches: 11. Looked up from germline, CDR1 is MDHEN and CDR2 is SYDVKM. The CDR3 extends over 17 amino acids. In DNA, the CDR3 is TGTGCCAGCAGTCCGATTCAGGACAGGATAAGCAATCAGCCCCAGCATTTT. Translation: CASSPIQDRISNQPQHF.

The rearrangement joins TRBV2 to TRBJ2-3; 15 positions match TRBD2. Looked up from germline, CDR1 is SNHLY and CDR2 is FYNNEI. The CDR3 is made up of 16 amino acids. V shed 6 bases, J shed 4 bases, and the junction held 5 bases outside the gene matches. The CDR3 loop reads CASSGTSGRPPDTQYF. In DNA, the CDR3 is TGTGCCAGCAGCGGGACTAGCGGGAGGCCCCCAGATACGCAGTATTTT.

The chain has TRBV18 and TRBJ1-4, with 7 bases aligning to TRBD1. Germline lookup yields CDR1 KGHSH and CDR2 LQKENI. J lost 8 bases, V lost 8 bases, and 8 bases had no gene match. The CDR3 consists of 13 residues. The CDR3 sequence: CASAQGSEEKLFF. DNA for the CDR3: TGTGCCAGCGCACAGGGGTCTGAAGAAAAACTGTTTTTT.

In its sample, this clonotype was seen many times. The V call is TRBV20-1, the J call TRBJ2-1; D not resolved. Germline CDR1 is DFQATT and CDR2 is SNEGSKA (reference sequence). The CDR3 runs to 13 residues. Trimming left V 3 bases short and J 7 bases short, with 13 bases between. This CDR3 reads CSASKELGNEQFF. In nucleotides, the CDR3 is TGCAGTGCTAGCAAGGAATTGGGAAATGAGCAGTTCTTC.

V is TRBV7-3 and J is TRBJ2-4, with D perhaps TRBD2 (6 bases). Germline-derived CDR1 and CDR2 are SGHTA and FQGTGA. The CDR3 extends over 14 amino acids. V was clipped by 3 bases and J by 9 bases, with 15 bases between them. For the CDR3, the DNA is TGTGCCAGCAGCTTGGGGACTTCCGGAGCCATTCAGTACTTC. It encodes CASSLGTSGAIQYF.

This clonotype was observed at least ten times. This sequence joins TRBV6-2 or TRBV6-3 and TRBJ1-1, with unresolved D. Trimming removed 7 bases from V and 4 bases from J, with 16 bases in between. Germline-derived CDR1 and CDR2 are MNHEY and SVGEGT. This CDR3 is 14 amino acids long. CDR3 loop: CASTLPTSSTEAFF. The CDR3 region has the DNA TGTGCCAGCACCTTACCCACCTCGAGCACTGAAGCTTTCTTT.

This clonotype came up many times. This chain links TRBV28 with TRBJ2-2; 11 nucleotides align to TRBD1. Germline CDR1 is MDHEN and CDR2 is SYDVKM. This CDR3 region has 16 residues. V lost 6 bases to trimming and J lost 3 bases; unmatched junction nucleotides: 6. In DNA form, the CDR3 reads TGTGCCAGCAGCAAAGGACAGGGGGCTGACACCGGGGAGCTGTTTTTT. This gives the protein CASSKGQGADTGELFF.

This clonotype was seen repeatedly, ten times or more. This chain connects TRBV6-5 to TRBJ1-1; the D gene is possibly TRBD1 (5 bases). This CDR3 comprises 18 residues. Trimming shortened V by 0 bases and J by 3 bases, and 20 bases separated the two germline ends. Germline V gene lookup returns CDR1 MNHEY and CDR2 SVGAGI. CDR3: CASSYSMFLGGSDTEAFF. The CDR3 bases are TGTGCCAGCAGTTACTCGATGTTTCTGGGGGGATCGGACACTGAAGCTTTCTTT.

This clonotype was observed a few times. This chain links TRBV20-1 with TRBJ1-1; no clear D gene. With 1 base removed from V and 2 bases from J, the gap between germline ends came to 11 bases. The CDR3 covers 14 residues. Germline assignment: CDR1 DFQATT and CDR2 SNEGSKA (reference sequence). The CDR3 bases are TGCAGTGCTAGAGGCAGGCAGATCAACACTGAAGCTTTCTTT. It codes for CSARGRQINTEAFF.

This clonotype showed up many times. The chain carries TRBV5-1 and TRBJ2-7; no reliable D call. The V end was cut by 0 bases, the J end by 3 bases, with 10 bases between. Germline CDR1 and CDR2: SGHRS and YFSETQ. The CDR3 runs to 14 residues. The CDR3 loop is CASSLESANYEQYF. CDR3 coding DNA: TGCGCCAGCAGCTTGGAATCAGCGAACTACGAGCAGTACTTC.

At least ten counts were recorded for this clonotype. V gene TRBV28 combines with J gene TRBJ2-7; D not resolved. The length of the CDR3 is 14 residues. Germline assignment: CDR1 MDHEN and CDR2 SYDVKM. The ends were cut back, 4 bases at V and 8 bases at J, with 18 bases in the middle. This chain's CDR3 is CASSSNDQTWQQYF. As DNA, the CDR3 is TGTGCCAGCAGTTCCAACGACCAGACTTGGCAGCAGTACTTC.

This clonotype showed up just a few times. The rearrangement uses TRBV6-2 or TRBV6-3 and TRBJ2-1; TRBD1 matches at 9 bases. The CDR3 length is 17 residues. Trimming removed 6 bases from V and 4 bases from J; junction bases left unmatched: 13. CDR1 is MNHEY and CDR2 is SVGEGT in the germline V gene. CDR3 in DNA: TGTGCCAGCAGCGCCTCGGGACAGGGCGGGGGATACAATGAGCAGTTCTTC. It codes for CASSASGQGGGYNEQFF.

This clonotype appeared many times. V and J are TRBV20-1 and TRBJ2-5; the match to TRBD2 covers 12 bases. This CDR3 comprises 13 residues. V dropped 3 bases and J dropped 4; count of bases not matched to a gene: 0. Germline-derived CDR1 and CDR2 are DFQATT and SNEGSKA (reference sequence). As DNA, the CDR3 is TGCAGTGCTAGGACTAGCGGGAGAGAGACCCAGTACTTC. It specifies CSARTSGRETQYF.

This clonotype was counted a few times. This chain connects TRBV10-3 to TRBJ2-1; D might be TRBD1 (5 bases). This CDR3 contains 13 residues. CDR1 and CDR2 (germline): ENHRY, SYGVKD. The V gene lost 4 bases and the J gene lost 6 bases, with 10 bases spanning the gap. Written as DNA, the CDR3 is TGTGCCATCAGTGGACGGCAGGGCAATGAGCAGTTCTTC. It yields the protein CAISGRQGNEQFF.

This clonotype was observed many times. The CDR3 coding sequence is TGTGCCAGCAGCCAAGGCGGCAGGGAACACTATGGCTACACCTTC. Translating gives CASSQGGREHYGYTF. This chain uses TRBV3-1 with TRBJ1-2; a weak D match, TRBD1 (5 bases). The germline V gene encodes CDR1 LGHDT and CDR2 YNNKEL (reference sequence). The CDR3 spans 15 residues. V was clipped by 1 base and J by 3 bases, with 12 bases between them.